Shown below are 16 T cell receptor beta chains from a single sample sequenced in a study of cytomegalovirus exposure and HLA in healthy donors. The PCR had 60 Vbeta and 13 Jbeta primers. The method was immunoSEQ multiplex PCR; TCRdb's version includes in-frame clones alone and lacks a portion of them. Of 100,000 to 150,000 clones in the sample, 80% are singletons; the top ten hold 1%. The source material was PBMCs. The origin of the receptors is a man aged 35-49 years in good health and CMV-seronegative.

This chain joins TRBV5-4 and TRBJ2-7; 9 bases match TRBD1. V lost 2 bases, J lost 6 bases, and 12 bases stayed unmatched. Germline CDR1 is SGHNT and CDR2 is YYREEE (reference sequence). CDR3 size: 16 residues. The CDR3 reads CASSLGGTGWTREQYF. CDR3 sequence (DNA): TGTGCCAGCAGCTTAGGCGGGACAGGGTGGACTCGCGAGCAGTACTTC.

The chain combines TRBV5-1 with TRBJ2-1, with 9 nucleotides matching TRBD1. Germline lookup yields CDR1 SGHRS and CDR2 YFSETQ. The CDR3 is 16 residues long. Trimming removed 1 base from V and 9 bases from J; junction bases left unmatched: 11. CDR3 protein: CASSLPGQGIRSEQFF. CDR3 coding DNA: TGCGCCAGCAGCTTGCCGGGACAGGGAATTCGGAGTGAGCAGTTCTTC. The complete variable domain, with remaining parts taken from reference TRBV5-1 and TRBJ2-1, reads KAGVTQTPRYLIKTRGQQVTLSCSPISGHRSVSWYQQTPGQGLQFLFEYFSETQRNKGNFPGRFSGRQFSNSRSEMNVSTLELGDSALYLCASSLPGQGIRSEQFFGPGTRLTVL.

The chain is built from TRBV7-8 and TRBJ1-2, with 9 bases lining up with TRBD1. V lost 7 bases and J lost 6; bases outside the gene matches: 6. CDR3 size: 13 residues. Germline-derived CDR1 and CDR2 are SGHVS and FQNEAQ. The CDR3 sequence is CASTKTGGDGYTF. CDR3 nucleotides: TGTGCCAGCACCAAAACAGGGGGCGATGGCTACACCTTC.

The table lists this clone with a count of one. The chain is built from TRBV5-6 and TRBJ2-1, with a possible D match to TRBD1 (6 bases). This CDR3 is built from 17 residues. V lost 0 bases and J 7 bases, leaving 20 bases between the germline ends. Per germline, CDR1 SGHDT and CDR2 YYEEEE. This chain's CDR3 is CASSLGPLTGTGNEQFF. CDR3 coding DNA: TGTGCCAGCAGCTTGGGACCTCTGACAGGAACGGGGAATGAGCAGTTCTTC. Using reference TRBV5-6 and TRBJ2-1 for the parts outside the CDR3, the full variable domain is DAGVTQSPTHLIKTRGQQVTLRCSPKSGHDTVSWYQQALGQGPQFIFQYYEEEERQRGNFPDRFSGHQFPNYSSELNVNALLLGDSALYLCASSLGPLTGTGNEQFFGPGTRLTVL.

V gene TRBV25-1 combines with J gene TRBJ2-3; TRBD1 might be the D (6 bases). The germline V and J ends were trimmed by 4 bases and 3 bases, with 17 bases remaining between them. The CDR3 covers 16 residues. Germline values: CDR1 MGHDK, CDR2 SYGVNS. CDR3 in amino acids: CASSVIGGKGTDTQYF. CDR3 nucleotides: TGTGCCAGCAGTGTAATAGGGGGAAAAGGTACAGATACGCAGTATTTT. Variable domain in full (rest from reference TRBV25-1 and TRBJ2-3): EADIYQTPRYLVIGTGKKITLECSQTMGHDKMYWYQQDPGMELHLIHYSYGVNSTEKGDLSSESTVSRIRTEHFPLTLESARPSHTSQYLCASSVIGGKGTDTQYFGPGTRLTVL.

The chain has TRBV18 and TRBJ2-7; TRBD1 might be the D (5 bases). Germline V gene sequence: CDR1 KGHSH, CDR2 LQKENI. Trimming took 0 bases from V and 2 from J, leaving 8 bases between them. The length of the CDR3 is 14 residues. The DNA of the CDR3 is TGTGCCAGCTCACCACCCAGGGAACCCTACGAGCAGTACTTC. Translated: CASSPPREPYEQYF.

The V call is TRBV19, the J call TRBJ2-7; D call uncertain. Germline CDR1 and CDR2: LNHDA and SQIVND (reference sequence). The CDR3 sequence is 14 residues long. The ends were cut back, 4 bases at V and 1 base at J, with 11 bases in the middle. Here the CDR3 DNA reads TGTGCCAGTAGTAGCGGAACCCCATCCTACGAGCAGTACTTC. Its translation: CASSSGTPSYEQYF.

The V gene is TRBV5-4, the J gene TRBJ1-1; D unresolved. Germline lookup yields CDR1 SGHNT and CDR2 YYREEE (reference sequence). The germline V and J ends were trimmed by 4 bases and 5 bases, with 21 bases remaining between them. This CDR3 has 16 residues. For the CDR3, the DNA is TGTGCCAGCAGCCCCCAAGGCGGGTACGCGAGAACTGAAGCTTTCTTT. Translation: CASSPQGGYARTEAFF.

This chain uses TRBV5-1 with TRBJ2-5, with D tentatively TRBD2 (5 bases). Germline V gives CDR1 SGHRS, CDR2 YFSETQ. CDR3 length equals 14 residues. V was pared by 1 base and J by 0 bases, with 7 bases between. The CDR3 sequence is CASSLLLDQETQYF. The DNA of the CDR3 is TGCGCCAGCAGCTTGTTACTAGACCAAGAGACCCAGTACTTC. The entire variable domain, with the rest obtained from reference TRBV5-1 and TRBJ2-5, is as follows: KAGVTQTPRYLIKTRGQQVTLSCSPISGHRSVSWYQQTPGQGLQFLFEYFSETQRNKGNFPGRFSGRQFSNSRSEMNVSTLELGDSALYLCASSLLLDQETQYFGPGTRLLVL.

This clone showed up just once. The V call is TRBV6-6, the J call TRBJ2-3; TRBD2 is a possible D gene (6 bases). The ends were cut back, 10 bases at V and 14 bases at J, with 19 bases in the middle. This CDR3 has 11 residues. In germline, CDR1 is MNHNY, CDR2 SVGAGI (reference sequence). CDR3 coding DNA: TGTGCCACCGCGGCAGGGAGGAACGGGTATTTT. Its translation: CATAAGRNGYF.

CDR3 region: CASSLGLLGQETQYF. Here the CDR3 DNA reads TGTGCCAGCAGCTTAGGCCTACTAGGGCAAGAGACCCAGTACTTC. The chain recombines TRBV11-2 with TRBJ2-5, with D tentatively TRBD2 (5 bases). The CDR3 runs 15 residues. CDR1 SGHAT and CDR2 FQNNGV come from the germline V gene. V lost 1 base and J lost 2, with 11 bases in between.

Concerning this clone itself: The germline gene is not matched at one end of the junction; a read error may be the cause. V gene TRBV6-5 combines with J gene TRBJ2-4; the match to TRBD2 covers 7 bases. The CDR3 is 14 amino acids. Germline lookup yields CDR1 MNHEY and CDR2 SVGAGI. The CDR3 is CASSHSTTGGIQYF. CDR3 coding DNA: TGTGCCAGCAGTCACTCGACAACGGGGGGCATTCAGTACTTC.

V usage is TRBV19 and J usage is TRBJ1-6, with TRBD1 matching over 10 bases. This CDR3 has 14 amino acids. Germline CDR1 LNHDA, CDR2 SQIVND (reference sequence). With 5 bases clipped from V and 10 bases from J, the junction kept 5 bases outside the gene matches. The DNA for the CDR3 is TGTGCCAGTAGTGGACAGGGGGATATGTCACCCCTCCACTTT. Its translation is CASSGQGDMSPLHF. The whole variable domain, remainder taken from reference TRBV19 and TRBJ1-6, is DGGITQSPKYLFRKEGQNVTLSCEQNLNHDAMYWYRQDPGQGLRLIYYSQIVNDFQKGDIAEGYSVSREKKESFPLTVTSAQKNPTAFYLCASSGQGDMSPLHFGNGTRLTVT.

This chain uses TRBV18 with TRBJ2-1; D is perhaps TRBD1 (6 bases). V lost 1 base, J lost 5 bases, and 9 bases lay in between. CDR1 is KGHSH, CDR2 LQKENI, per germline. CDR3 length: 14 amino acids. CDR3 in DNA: TGTGCCAGCTCACCACAGTCAGGGGACAATGAGCAGTTCTTC. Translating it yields CASSPQSGDNEQFF. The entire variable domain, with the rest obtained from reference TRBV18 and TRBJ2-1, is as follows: NAGVMQNPRHLVRRRGQEARLRCSPMKGHSHVYWYRQLPEEGLKFMVYLQKENIIDESGMPKERFSAEFPKEGPSILRIQQVVRGDSAAYFCASSPQSGDNEQFFGPGTRLTVL.

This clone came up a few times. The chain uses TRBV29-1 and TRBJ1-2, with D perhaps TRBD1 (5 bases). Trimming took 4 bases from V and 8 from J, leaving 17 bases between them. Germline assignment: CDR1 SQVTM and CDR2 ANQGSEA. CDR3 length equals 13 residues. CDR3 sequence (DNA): TGCAGCGTTGGAGGTGGCAGGGTGGGCGGCTACACCTTC. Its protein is CSVGGGRVGGYTF.

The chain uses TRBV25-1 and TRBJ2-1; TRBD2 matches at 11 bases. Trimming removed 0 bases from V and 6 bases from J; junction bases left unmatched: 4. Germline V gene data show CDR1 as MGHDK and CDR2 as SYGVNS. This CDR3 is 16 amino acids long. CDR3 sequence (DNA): TGTGCCAGCAGTGAATACAAACTAGCGGGAGTCAATGAGCAGTTCTTC. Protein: CASSEYKLAGVNEQFF. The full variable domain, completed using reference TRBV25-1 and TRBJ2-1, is EADIYQTPRYLVIGTGKKITLECSQTMGHDKMYWYQQDPGMELHLIHYSYGVNSTEKGDLSSESTVSRIRTEHFPLTLESARPSHTSQYLCASSEYKLAGVNEQFFGPGTRLTVL.